Below, 31 T cell receptor beta chains from the same sample are listed, as sequenced in a study of shared clonotypes between healthy human individuals. The data were produced by immunoSEQ multiplex PCR, yet TCRdb's version contains in-frame clones alone and is incomplete. The sample has a few million clones, just over 90% seen once. Sequencing used naive CD4+ T cells sorted from blood. Subset indicated: CD45RA+ positively selected. These receptor sequences come from a man younger than 30 in good health.

This chain joins TRBV4-3 and TRBJ2-6; no clear D gene. With 1 base removed from V and 1 base from J, the gap between germline ends came to 8 bases. CDR1 LGHNA and CDR2 YSLEER come from the germline V gene. The CDR3 runs to 16 residues. In nucleotides, the CDR3 is TGCGCCAGCAGCCAAGGATCAGTATCTGGGGCCAACGTCCTGACTTTC. Amino acid sequence: CASSQGSVSGANVLTF.

V gene TRBV7-9 combines with J gene TRBJ1-6; D might be TRBD1 (6 bases). Germline V gene data show CDR1 as SEHNR and CDR2 as FQNEAQ (reference sequence). V shed 5 bases and J shed 4 bases, with 15 bases lying between them. This CDR3 is 16 amino acids long. CDR3 residues: CASSLRGGGYNSPLHF. CDR3 sequence (DNA): TGTGCCAGCAGCCTCAGGGGAGGAGGATATAATTCACCCCTCCACTTT.

The V gene is TRBV9, the J gene TRBJ2-7, with D possibly TRBD1 on 5 matching bases. From germline, CDR1 is SGDLS and CDR2 YYNGEE. The germline V and J ends were trimmed by 0 bases and 7 bases, with 17 bases remaining between them. The CDR3 has 15 residues. CDR3 DNA: TGTGCCAGCAGCGTAGACCCATTTATCAAGGGGGAGCAGTACTTC. Its protein product is CASSVDPFIKGEQYF.

This clone was found a few times. The chain has TRBV4-3 and TRBJ1-2; the D is unclear. CDR1 and CDR2 (germline): LGHNA, YSLEER. Trimming removed 0 bases from V and 3 bases from J, with 11 bases in between. The CDR3 length is 15 residues. CDR3 amino acids: CASSQDFGRDYGYTF. DNA for the CDR3: TGCGCCAGCAGCCAAGATTTTGGGAGGGACTATGGCTACACCTTC.

This clone was observed once. V and J are TRBV6-1 and TRBJ1-2; D is unresolved. With 7 bases removed from V and 7 bases from J, the gap between germline ends came to 10 bases. CDR1 is MNHNS and CDR2 is SASEGT in the germline V gene. This CDR3 has 11 residues. CDR3 in DNA: TGTGCCAGCAACCGCCTGGGTGGCTACACCTTC. Its protein product is CASNRLGGYTF.

Concerning this clone itself: It is unclear where the CDR3 begins or ends on the DNA, so no DNA is shown, and the CDR3 is as TCRdb lists it. The chain has TRBV9 and TRBJ2-7; the D segment call TRBD1 is taken from the table without a DNA check. The CDR3 adds up to 12 amino acids, both ends counted. Germline-derived CDR1 and CDR2 are SGDLS and YYNGEE. The CDR3 sequence is CASSTHVGTGSF.

As regards this clone: The sample has other DNA sequences that encode this CDR3 too. This sequence joins TRBV5-6 and TRBJ2-1; 7 nucleotides match TRBD2. The CDR3 extends over 15 amino acids. CDR1 is SGHDT, CDR2 YYEEEE, per germline. The V segment lost 0 bases and the J segment 5 bases; nucleotides outside the gene matches: 5. In DNA, the CDR3 is TGTGCCAGCAGCTTGGTCGGGACTACAAACAATGAGCAGTTCTTC. This translates into CASSLVGTTNNEQFF.

Here the CDR3 reads CASTLEGGIREQFF. In nucleotides, the CDR3 is TGTGCCAGTACCCTCGAGGGAGGGATCCGCGAGCAGTTCTTC. The rearrangement uses TRBV19 and TRBJ2-1, with 7 nucleotides matching TRBD2. Per germline, CDR1 LNHDA and CDR2 SQIVND (reference sequence). Trimming at V came to 7 bases and at J to 10 bases, leaving 13 bases not matched to a gene. The length of the CDR3 is 14 residues.

CDR3 protein: CASSPRDYQETQYF. The CDR3 DNA sequence: TGTGCCAGCAGCCCCCGGGACTACCAAGAGACCCAGTACTTC. The chain has TRBV7-6 and TRBJ2-5, with D perhaps matching TRBD2 (6 bases). The V gene's germline CDR1 is SGHVS and CDR2 FNYEAQ. The CDR3 contains 14 residues. V was clipped by 5 bases and J by 0 bases, with 10 bases between them. Full variable domain (missing parts from reference TRBV7-6 and TRBJ2-5): GAGVSQSPRYKVTKRGQDVALRCDPISGHVSLYWYRQALGQGPEFLTYFNYEAQQDKSGLPNDRFSAERPEGSISTLTIQRTEQRDSAMYRCASSPRDYQETQYFGPGTRLLVL.

The J gene is TRBJ2-3, the V gene TRBV2; 13 nucleotides line up with TRBD2. The CDR3 contains 17 residues. Germline CDR1 and CDR2: SNHLY and FYNNEI. V was clipped by 5 bases and J by 3 bases; unmatched bases: 8. The DNA of the CDR3 is TGTGCCAGCAGTCTAGGACTAGCGGGAGTAAGGACAGATACGCAGTATTTT. Translation gives CASSLGLAGVRTDTQYF. The variable domain in full, completed from reference TRBV2 and TRBJ2-3, reads EPEVTQTPSHQVTQMGQEVILRCVPISNHLYFYWYRQILGQKVEFLVSFYNNEISEKSEIFDDQFSVERPDGSNFTLKIRSTKLEDSAMYFCASSLGLAGVRTDTQYFGPGTRLTVL.

This clone appeared a single time. The genes are TRBV30 and TRBJ2-1; 13 bases are shared with TRBD2. This CDR3 region has 15 residues. V lost 3 bases and J lost 4; bases outside the gene matches: 3. Germline CDR1 is GTSNPN and CDR2 is SVGIG (reference sequence). CDR3 sequence reads: CAWRTSGGAYNEQFF. The CDR3 coding sequence is TGTGCCTGGAGAACTAGCGGGGGGGCATACAATGAGCAGTTCTTC.

J is TRBJ1-2 and V is TRBV9; 10 positions match TRBD1. The junction had 9 bases not matched to a gene; V was cut back by 1 base and J by 6 bases. The length of the CDR3 is 16 residues. Germline CDR1 reads SGDLS; CDR2 reads YYNGEE. CDR3 in DNA: TGTGCCAGCAGCGTAAGACAGGGGGCGCGGTGGGATGGCTACACCTTC. It translates to CASSVRQGARWDGYTF.

The chain employs TRBV5-4 and TRBJ2-7; D unresolved. Germline CDR1 reads SGHNT; CDR2 reads YYREEE (reference sequence). The germline V and J ends were trimmed by 4 bases and 0 bases, with 5 bases remaining between them. The CDR3 totals 12 residues. CDR3 residues: CASSDDSYEQYF. Written as DNA, the CDR3 is TGTGCCAGCAGCGACGACTCCTACGAGCAGTACTTC.

This clone has just one count. The V call is TRBV18, the J call TRBJ2-7; unclear D gene. The CDR3 totals 14 residues. Trimming removed 6 bases at V and 2 bases at J, with 14 bases between. Germline V gene sequence: CDR1 KGHSH, CDR2 LQKENI. CDR3 region: CASSPLTATYEQYF. CDR3 in DNA: TGTGCCAGCTCCCCCCTGACCGCTACCTACGAGCAGTACTTC.

This sequence joins TRBV13 and TRBJ2-5; 7 bases are shared with TRBD1. The trim removed 5 bases at V and 1 base at J, leaving 7 bases unmatched. The CDR3 has 15 residues. The germline gives CDR1 PRHDT, CDR2 FYEKMQ (reference sequence). The CDR3 DNA follows: TGTGCCAGCAGCCCACGGACAGGACTCCAAGAGACCCAGTACTTC. Translated: CASSPRTGLQETQYF. Drawing the rest from reference TRBV13 and TRBJ2-5, the complete variable domain is AAGVIQSPRHLIKEKRETATLKCYPIPRHDTVYWYQQGPGQDPQFLISFYEKMQSDKGSIPDRFSAQQFSDYHSELNMSSLELGDSALYFCASSPRTGLQETQYFGPGTRLLVL.

This chain connects TRBV6-1 to TRBJ1-5; 8 nucleotides line up with TRBD1. Losses at the gene ends were 7 bases for V and 2 bases for J; bases not matched to a gene: 1. The germline V gene has CDR1 MNHNS and CDR2 SASEGT. This CDR3 is 13 amino acids long. The CDR3 bases are TGTGCCAGCACGGACAGGGGCAATCAGCCCCAGCATTTT. Translating it yields CASTDRGNQPQHF.

This clone came up once. The V call is TRBV5-4, the J call TRBJ2-5, with no clear D. V lost 4 bases to trimming and J lost 2 bases, with 12 bases between them. Germline CDR1 SGHNT, CDR2 YYREEE (reference sequence). The CDR3 is 14 amino acids. The CDR3 protein is CASSESPEQETQYF. The CDR3 DNA follows: TGTGCCAGCAGCGAAAGCCCGGAACAAGAGACCCAGTACTTC. The entire variable domain, with the rest obtained from reference TRBV5-4 and TRBJ2-5, is as follows: ETGVTQSPTHLIKTRGQQVTLRCSSQSGHNTVSWYQQALGQGPQFIFQYYREEENGRGNFPPRFSGLQFPNYSSELNVNALELDDSALYLCASSESPEQETQYFGPGTRLLVL.

Turning to this clone: At the DNA level, this CDR3 is encoded by other sequences in the same sample as well. The CDR3 sequence: CASSLGSYNEQFF. CDR3 nucleotide sequence: TGCGCCAGCAGCTTAGGATCCTACAATGAGCAGTTCTTC. The rearrangement joins TRBV5-1 to TRBJ2-1; D is uncertain. V gave up 2 bases and J gave up 1 base, with 4 bases separating them. This CDR3 contains 13 residues. The germline gives CDR1 SGHRS, CDR2 YFSETQ.

The chain carries TRBV19 and TRBJ1-3, with D hard to call. Between the trimmed V and J ends, which lost 9 bases and 11 bases, there was a span of 17 bases. The CDR3 is 12 residues long. The V gene's germline CDR1 is LNHDA and CDR2 SQIVND (reference sequence). In DNA form, the CDR3 reads TGTGCCAGCTCCCCGGGGAAGAAGGCCATATATTTT. Its translation is CASSPGKKAIYF.

The rearrangement joins TRBV29-1 to TRBJ2-7; no firm D call. This CDR3 is built from 12 residues. V was clipped by 4 bases and J by 2 bases, with 9 bases between them. Germline CDR1 reads SQVTM; CDR2 reads ANQGSEA. In DNA form, the CDR3 reads TGCAGCGTTGTTGCGACCACCTACGAGCAGTACTTC. Its protein is CSVVATTYEQYF.

As for this clone: Distinct nucleotide sequences in the sample also encode this CDR3. The V gene is TRBV29-1, the J gene TRBJ1-2; 7 bases map to TRBD1. The trim removed 6 bases at V and 5 bases at J, leaving 6 bases unmatched. Germline lookup yields CDR1 SQVTM and CDR2 ANQGSEA. The CDR3 totals 12 residues. CDR3 coding DNA: TGCAGCGTCAGACAGGGAACTTATGGCTACACCTTC. Its translation is CSVRQGTYGYTF.

This clone was observed once. The chain couples TRBV19 to TRBJ1-5; no firm D call. Germline assignment: CDR1 LNHDA and CDR2 SQIVND (reference sequence). The CDR3 contains 14 residues. V was trimmed by 4 bases and J by 7 bases, leaving 14 bases between them. CDR3 in DNA: TGTGCCAGTAGTACCCTACCCGGCGGGCAGCCCCAGCATTTT. The encoded protein is CASSTLPGGQPQHF.

Turning to this clone: The same CDR3 also results from other DNA sequences found in this sample. The V and J genes are TRBV5-1 and TRBJ1-1, with D tentatively TRBD1 (5 bases). The V gene's germline CDR1 is SGHRS and CDR2 YFSETQ. The CDR3 covers 13 residues. V shed 4 bases and J shed 1 base, with 8 bases lying between them. The CDR3 DNA sequence: TGCGCCAGCAGCCGAGACAGGAACACTGAAGCTTTCTTT. This encodes CASSRDRNTEAFF.

This rearrangement joins TRBV7-2 to TRBJ2-2; D unclear. The CDR3 totals 14 residues. The V end was cut by 1 base, the J end by 6 bases, with 9 bases between. From germline, CDR1 is SGHTA and CDR2 FQGNSA. In DNA, the CDR3 is TGTGCCAGCAGCTTAGAAGGGTGGGCCGGGGAGCTGTTTTTT. It is translated as CASSLEGWAGELFF.

The chain joins TRBV5-5 to TRBJ1-1; TRBD1 matches at 8 bases. Unmatched junction bases numbered 3, after V lost 4 bases and J lost 4 bases. CDR1 is SGHKS and CDR2 is YYEKEE in the germline V gene (reference sequence). CDR3 length: 13 amino acids. The CDR3 loop reads CASSITGGTEAFF. CDR3 in DNA: TGTGCCAGCAGCATAACAGGGGGCACTGAAGCTTTCTTT. The entire variable domain, with the rest obtained from reference TRBV5-5 and TRBJ1-1, is as follows: DAGVTQSPTHLIKTRGQQVTLRCSPISGHKSVSWYQQVLGQGPQFIFQYYEKEERGRGNFPDRFSARQFPNYSSELNVNALLLGDSALYLCASSITGGTEAFFGQGTRLTVV.

In DNA form, the CDR3 reads TGCGCCAGCAGCTTGCTTCTAGCGGGGGGAGGCACAGATACGCAGTATTTT. It translates to CASSLLLAGGGTDTQYF. The chain combines TRBV5-1 with TRBJ2-3, with 11 bases that match TRBD2. The germline CDR1 and CDR2 sequences are SGHRS and YFSETQ. V was clipped by 1 base and J by 1 base; unmatched bases: 5. This CDR3 contains 17 residues.

This chain uses TRBV30 with TRBJ2-3; D is tentatively TRBD1 or TRBD2 (5 bases each). Trimming took off 4 bases at V and 1 base at J, with 21 bases between the two ends. Germline V gene lookup returns CDR1 GTSNPN and CDR2 SVGIG (reference sequence). This CDR3 is built from 17 residues. This CDR3 reads CAWKKQPGTARTDTQYF. DNA for the CDR3: TGTGCCTGGAAAAAGCAACCCGGGACGGCCCGCACAGATACGCAGTATTTT. Based on the CDR3 plus reference TRBV30 and TRBJ2-3, the full variable domain is SQTIHQWPATLVQPVGSPLSLECTVEGTSNPNLYWYRQAAGRGLQLLFYSVGIGQISSEVPQNLSASRPQDRQFILSSKKLLLSDSGFYLCAWKKQPGTARTDTQYFGPGTRLTVL.

The sample holds one count of this clone. This chain joins TRBV5-1 and TRBJ1-6, with D maybe TRBD1 (6 bases). V shed 2 bases and J shed 4 bases, with 19 bases lying between them. The CDR3 consists of 18 residues. Germline assignment: CDR1 SGHRS and CDR2 YFSETQ. CDR3 residues: CASSFGFLGQTYNSPLHF. CDR3 bases: TGCGCCAGCAGCTTTGGTTTTTTGGGACAAACTTATAATTCACCCCTCCACTTT.

J is TRBJ1-2 and V is TRBV30; D call uncertain. CDR1 GTSNPN and CDR2 SVGIG come from the germline V gene (reference sequence). The CDR3 extends over 13 amino acids. Trimming shortened V by 4 bases and J by 7 bases, and 16 bases separated the two germline ends. The CDR3, as DNA: TGTGCCTGGAATTCCCAACGGGGAGGTGGCTACACCTTC. Translating it yields CAWNSQRGGGYTF.

The V gene is TRBV13, the J gene TRBJ1-5; D gene uncertain. CDR1 PRHDT and CDR2 FYEKMQ come from the germline V gene (reference sequence). This CDR3 is built from 17 residues. The V gene lost 0 bases and the J gene lost 1 base, with 13 bases spanning the gap. The CDR3 bases are TGTGCCAGCAGCTTAGGCCTGCGGGGTAAGAGCAATCAGCCCCAGCATTTT. Translated: CASSLGLRGKSNQPQHF. The full variable domain, completed using reference TRBV13 and TRBJ1-5, is AAGVIQSPRHLIKEKRETATLKCYPIPRHDTVYWYQQGPGQDPQFLISFYEKMQSDKGSIPDRFSAQQFSDYHSELNMSSLELGDSALYFCASSLGLRGKSNQPQHFGDGTRLSIL.

With respect to this clone: Other DNA sequences in this sample translate to the same CDR3. This chain connects TRBV18 to TRBJ1-1, with no clear D. The CDR3 covers 13 residues. CDR1 KGHSH and CDR2 LQKENI come from the germline V gene. The ends were cut back, 2 bases at V and 1 base at J, with 5 bases in the middle. The CDR3 loop is CASSPGRNTEAFF. The CDR3, as DNA: TGTGCCAGCTCACCAGGGAGGAACACTGAAGCTTTCTTT. Full variable domain (missing parts from reference TRBV18 and TRBJ1-1): NAGVMQNPRHLVRRRGQEARLRCSPMKGHSHVYWYRQLPEEGLKFMVYLQKENIIDESGMPKERFSAEFPKEGPSILRIQQVVRGDSAAYFCASSPGRNTEAFFGQGTRLTVV.